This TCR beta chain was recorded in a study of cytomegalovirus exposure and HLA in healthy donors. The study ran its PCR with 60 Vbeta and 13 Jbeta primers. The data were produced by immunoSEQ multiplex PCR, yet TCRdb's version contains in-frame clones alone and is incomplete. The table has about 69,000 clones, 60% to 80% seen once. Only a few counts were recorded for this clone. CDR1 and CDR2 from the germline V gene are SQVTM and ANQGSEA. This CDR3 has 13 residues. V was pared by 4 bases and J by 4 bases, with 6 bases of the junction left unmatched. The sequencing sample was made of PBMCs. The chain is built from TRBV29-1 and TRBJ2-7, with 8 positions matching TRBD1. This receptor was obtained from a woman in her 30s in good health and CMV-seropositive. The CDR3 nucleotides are TGCAGCGTTGCCGGGACAGGTCGTTACGAGCAGTACTTC. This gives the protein CSVAGTGRYEQYF.